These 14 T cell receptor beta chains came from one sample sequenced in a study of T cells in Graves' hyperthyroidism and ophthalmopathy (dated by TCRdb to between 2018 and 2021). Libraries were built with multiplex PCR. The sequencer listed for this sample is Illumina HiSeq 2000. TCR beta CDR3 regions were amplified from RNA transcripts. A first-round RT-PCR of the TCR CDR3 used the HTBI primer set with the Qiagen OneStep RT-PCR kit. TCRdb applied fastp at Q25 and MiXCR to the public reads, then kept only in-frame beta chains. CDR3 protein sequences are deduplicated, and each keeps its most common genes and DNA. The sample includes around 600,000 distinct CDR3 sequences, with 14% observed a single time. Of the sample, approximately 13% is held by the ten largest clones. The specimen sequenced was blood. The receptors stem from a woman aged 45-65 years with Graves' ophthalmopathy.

CDR3 sequence reads: CASSFAGILRDYGYTF. The CDR3 nucleotides read TGTGCCAGCAGTTTCGCCGGGATTCTGAGGGACTATGGCTACACCTTC. The chain uses TRBV27 and TRBJ1-2; D not certain. CDR1 is MNHEY, CDR2 SMNVEV, per germline (reference sequence). V was clipped by 3 bases and J by 3 bases, with 17 bases between them. This CDR3 is 16 amino acids long.

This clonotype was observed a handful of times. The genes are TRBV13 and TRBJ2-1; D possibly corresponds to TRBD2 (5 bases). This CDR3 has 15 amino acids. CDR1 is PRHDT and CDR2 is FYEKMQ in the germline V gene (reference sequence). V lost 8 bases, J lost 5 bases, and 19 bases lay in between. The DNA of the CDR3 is TGTGCCAGCTCCATATCGGGATTCAGAAACAATGAGCAGTTCTTC. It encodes CASSISGFRNNEQFF.

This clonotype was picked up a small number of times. This chain's CDR3 is CASSIRGSAETQYF. For the CDR3, the DNA is TGTGCCAGTAGTATACGTGGGAGCGCAGAGACCCAGTACTTC. V usage is TRBV19 and J usage is TRBJ2-5, with D maybe TRBD2 (5 bases). The CDR3 loop spans 14 amino acids. V shed 2 bases and J shed 4 bases, with 11 bases lying between them. Germline CDR1 and CDR2: LNHDA and SQIVND (reference sequence).

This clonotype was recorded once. DNA for the CDR3: TGTGCCAGCAGCCCTGGGGGGACAGGGGGTCGCACTGAAGCTTTCTTT. Translating gives CASSPGGTGGRTEAFF. The chain has TRBV5-4 and TRBJ1-1; 11 bases align to TRBD1. Germline CDR1 and CDR2: SGHNT and YYREEE (reference sequence). The junction had 9 bases not matched to a gene; V was cut back by 4 bases and J by 4 bases. The CDR3 covers 16 residues. Looking up the rest from reference TRBV5-4 and TRBJ1-1 gives the full variable domain: ETGVTQSPTHLIKTRGQQVTLRCSSQSGHNTVSWYQQALGQGPQFIFQYYREEENGRGNFPPRFSGLQFPNYSSELNVNALELDDSALYLCASSPGGTGGRTEAFFGQGTRLTVV.

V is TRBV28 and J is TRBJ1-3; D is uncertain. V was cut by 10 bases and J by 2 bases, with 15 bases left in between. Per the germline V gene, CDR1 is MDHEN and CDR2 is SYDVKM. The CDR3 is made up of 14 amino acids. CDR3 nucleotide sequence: TGTGCCACCCGACGGAACTACCCTGGAAACACCATATATTTT. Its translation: CATRRNYPGNTIYF.

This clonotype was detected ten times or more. CDR3 nucleotides: TGCAGTGCTACGGGACTACCGAACACCGGGGAGCTGTTTTTT. Its translation is CSATGLPNTGELFF. The chain is built from TRBV20-1 and TRBJ2-2, with 7 bases identical to TRBD2. The CDR3 loop spans 14 amino acids. J lost 0 bases, V lost 4 bases, and 2 bases had no gene match. The germline CDR1 and CDR2 sequences are DFQATT and SNEGSKA (reference sequence).

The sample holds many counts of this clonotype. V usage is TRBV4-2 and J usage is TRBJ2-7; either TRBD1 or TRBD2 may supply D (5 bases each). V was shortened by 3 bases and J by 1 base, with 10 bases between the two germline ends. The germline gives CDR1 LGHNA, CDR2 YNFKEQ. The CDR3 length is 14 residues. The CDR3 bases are TGTGCCAGCAGCCACCGGGACCCATCCTACGAGCAGTACTTC. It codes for CASSHRDPSYEQYF.

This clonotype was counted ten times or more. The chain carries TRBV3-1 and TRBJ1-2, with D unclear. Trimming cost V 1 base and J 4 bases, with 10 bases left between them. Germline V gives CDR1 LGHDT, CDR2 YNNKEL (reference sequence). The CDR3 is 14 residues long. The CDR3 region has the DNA TGTGCCAGCAGCCAAGTTGGTGGAACCTATGGCTACACCTTC. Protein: CASSQVGGTYGYTF.

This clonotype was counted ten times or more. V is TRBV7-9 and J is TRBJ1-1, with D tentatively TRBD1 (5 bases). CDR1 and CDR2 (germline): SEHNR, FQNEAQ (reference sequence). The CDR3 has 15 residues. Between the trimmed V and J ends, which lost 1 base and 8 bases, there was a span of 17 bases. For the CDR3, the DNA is TGTGCCAGCAGCTTAGTTCCCGGGGCAGGTCAGGAAGCTTTCTTT. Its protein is CASSLVPGAGQEAFF.

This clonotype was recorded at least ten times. The DNA for the CDR3 is TGTGCCAGCAGCCAGGTGCAGGGCAGTTTGACCCTAGAGACCCAGTACTTC. Translation gives CASSQVQGSLTLETQYF. This chain connects TRBV14 to TRBJ2-5, with D maybe TRBD1 (5 bases). The CDR3 runs 17 residues. Trimming pared 3 bases from V and 4 bases from J, leaving 21 bases between. Germline V gene data show CDR1 as SGHDN and CDR2 as FVKESK. The variable domain in full, with the rest retrieved from reference TRBV14 and TRBJ2-5, is EAGVTQFPSHSVIEKGQTVTLRCDPISGHDNLYWYRRVMGKEIKFLLHFVKESKQDESGMPNNRFLAERTGGTYSTLKVQPAELEDSGVYFCASSQVQGSLTLETQYFGPGTRLLVL.

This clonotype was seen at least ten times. CDR3 coding DNA: TGTGCCAGCAGTCCCTGGACAGGGAGGACTGAAGCTTTCTTT. This encodes CASSPWTGRTEAFF. The chain employs TRBV28 and TRBJ1-1; 8 bases match TRBD1. The CDR3 runs 14 residues. V shed 5 bases, J shed 5 bases, and the junction held 7 bases outside the gene matches. CDR1 and CDR2 from the germline V gene are MDHEN and SYDVKM.

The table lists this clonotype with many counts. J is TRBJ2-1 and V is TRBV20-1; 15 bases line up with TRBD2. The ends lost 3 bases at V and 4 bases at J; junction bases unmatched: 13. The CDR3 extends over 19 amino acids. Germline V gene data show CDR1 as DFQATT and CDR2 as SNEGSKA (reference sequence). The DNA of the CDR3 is TGCAGTGCTAGGGGCACCCAAGGACTAGCGGGAGGGCTTTACAATGAGCAGTTCTTC. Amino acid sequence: CSARGTQGLAGGLYNEQFF.

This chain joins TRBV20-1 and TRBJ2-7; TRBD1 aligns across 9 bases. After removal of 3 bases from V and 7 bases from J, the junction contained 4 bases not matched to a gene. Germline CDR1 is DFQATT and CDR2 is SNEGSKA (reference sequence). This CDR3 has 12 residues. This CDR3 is CSASRDRVEQYF. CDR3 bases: TGCAGTGCTAGTAGGGACAGGGTTGAGCAGTACTTC.

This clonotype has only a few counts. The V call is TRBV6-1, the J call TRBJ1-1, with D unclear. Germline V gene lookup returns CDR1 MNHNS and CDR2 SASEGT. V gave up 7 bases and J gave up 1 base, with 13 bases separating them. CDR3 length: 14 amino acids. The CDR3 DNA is TGTGCCAGCAACCCTGTAACGAGGAACACTGAAGCTTTCTTT. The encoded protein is CASNPVTRNTEAFF.